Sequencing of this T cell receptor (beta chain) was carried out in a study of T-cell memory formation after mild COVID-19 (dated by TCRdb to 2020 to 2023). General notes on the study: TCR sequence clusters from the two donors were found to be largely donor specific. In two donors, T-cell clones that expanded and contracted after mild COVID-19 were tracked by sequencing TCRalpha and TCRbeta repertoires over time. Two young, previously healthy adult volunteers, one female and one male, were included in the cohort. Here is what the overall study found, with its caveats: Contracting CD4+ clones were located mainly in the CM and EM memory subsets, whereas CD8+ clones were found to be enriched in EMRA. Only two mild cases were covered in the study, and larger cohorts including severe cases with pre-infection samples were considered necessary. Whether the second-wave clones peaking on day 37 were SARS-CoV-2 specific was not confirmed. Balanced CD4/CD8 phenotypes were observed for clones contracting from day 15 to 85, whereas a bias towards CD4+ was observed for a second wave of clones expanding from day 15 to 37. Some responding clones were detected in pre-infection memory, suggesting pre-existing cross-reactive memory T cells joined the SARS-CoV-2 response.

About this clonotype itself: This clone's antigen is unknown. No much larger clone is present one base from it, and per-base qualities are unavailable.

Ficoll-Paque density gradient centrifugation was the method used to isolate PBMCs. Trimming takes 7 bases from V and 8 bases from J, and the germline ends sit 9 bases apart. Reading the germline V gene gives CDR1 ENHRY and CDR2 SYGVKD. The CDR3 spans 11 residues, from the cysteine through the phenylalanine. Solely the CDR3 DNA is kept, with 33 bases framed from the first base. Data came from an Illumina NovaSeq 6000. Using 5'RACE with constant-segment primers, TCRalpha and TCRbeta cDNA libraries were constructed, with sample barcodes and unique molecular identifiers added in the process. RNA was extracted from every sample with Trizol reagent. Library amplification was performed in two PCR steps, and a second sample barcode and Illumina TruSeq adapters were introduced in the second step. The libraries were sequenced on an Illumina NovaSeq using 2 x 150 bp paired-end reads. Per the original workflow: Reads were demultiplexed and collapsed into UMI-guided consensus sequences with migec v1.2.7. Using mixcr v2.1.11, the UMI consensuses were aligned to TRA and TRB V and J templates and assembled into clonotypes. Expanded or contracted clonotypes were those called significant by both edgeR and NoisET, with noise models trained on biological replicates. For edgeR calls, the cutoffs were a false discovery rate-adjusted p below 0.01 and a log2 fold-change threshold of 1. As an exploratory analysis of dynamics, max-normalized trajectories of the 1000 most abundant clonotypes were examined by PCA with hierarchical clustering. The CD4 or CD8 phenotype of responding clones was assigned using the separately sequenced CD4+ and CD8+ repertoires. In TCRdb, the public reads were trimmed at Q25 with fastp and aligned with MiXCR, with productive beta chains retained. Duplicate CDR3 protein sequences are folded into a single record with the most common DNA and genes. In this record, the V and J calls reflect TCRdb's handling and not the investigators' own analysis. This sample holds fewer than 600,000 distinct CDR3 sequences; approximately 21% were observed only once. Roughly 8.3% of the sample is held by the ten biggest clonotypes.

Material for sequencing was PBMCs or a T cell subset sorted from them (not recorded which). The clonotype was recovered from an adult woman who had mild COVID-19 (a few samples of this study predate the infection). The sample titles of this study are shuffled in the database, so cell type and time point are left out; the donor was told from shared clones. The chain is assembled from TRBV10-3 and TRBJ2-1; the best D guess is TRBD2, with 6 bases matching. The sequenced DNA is TGTGCCATCAAGGAGGGACATGAGCAGTTCTTC. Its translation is CAIKEGHEQFF.